The T cell receptor beta chain described here comes from a study of shared clonotypes between healthy human individuals. The CDR3 consists of 14 residues. V dropped 4 bases and J dropped 4 bases, with 13 bases sitting between them. Germline CDR1 MDHEN, CDR2 SYDVKM. TCRdb keeps only in-frame clones here, not all; method: immunoSEQ multiplex PCR. The data show some 2,400,000 clones, about 94% seen once. The sequenced sample was naive CD4+ T cells sorted from blood. Subset here: CD45RA+ positively selected. This receptor was taken from a man aged 18 to 30 in good health. The genes are TRBV28 and TRBJ2-5; tentative D call: TRBD2 (5 bases). The CDR3 sequence is CASSSQRGRETQYF. CDR3 DNA sequence: TGTGCCAGCAGTTCACAGCGAGGGAGAGAGACCCAGTACTTC.